This TCR beta chain appears in the sequencing data of a study of T-cell reconstitution after alpha-beta-depleted transplantation in children. Study-wide points: In patients about two months after transplant, alpha-beta T cells reportedly arose from several hundred expanded graft clones.

Unique molecular identifiers were used in preparing the TCRbeta library. One entry per CDR3 protein results from TCRdb running MiXCR on the PCR reads. The repertoire has hundreds of thousands of distinct CDR3 sequences, 10% to 15% of them found once; the top ten carry around 2.2%. This clonotype has only a few counts. Its antigen is not known. Germline lookup yields CDR1 MDHEN and CDR2 SYDVKM. The CDR3 runs 15 residues. Trimming took off 2 bases at V and 5 bases at J, with 15 bases between the two ends. This TCR came from a male patient between 10 and 17 years old who had a stem cell transplant for acute myeloid leukemia, so the T cells may come from the graft donor. The sample consisted of PBMCs, mostly from graft donor cells, taken 360 days after TCRalphabeta/CD19-depleted stem cell transplant. The gene calls are TRBV28 and TRBJ2-5, with D perhaps matching TRBD1 (6 bases). The DNA for the CDR3 is TGTGCCAGCAGTTTAATTGGGGGCGAGGGGGAGACCCAGTACTTC. Its protein product is CASSLIGGEGETQYF. Using reference TRBV28 and TRBJ2-5 for the parts outside the CDR3, the full variable domain is DVKVTQSSRYLVKRTGEKVFLECVQDMDHENMFWYRQDPGLGLRLIYFSYDVKMKEKGDIPEGYSVSREKKERFSLILESASTNQTSMYLCASSLIGGEGETQYFGPGTRLLVL.